This T cell receptor (beta chain) is drawn from a study of T cell responses to AZD1222 COVID-19 vaccine (dated by TCRdb to the early 2020s). Study-wide context: AZD1222 recipients given second doses at about 4 weeks or at about 12 weeks were pooled, since spike-specific TCR depth and breadth were not found to differ between the two schedules. A total of approximately 250 trial participants underwent TCR sequencing, of whom 207 had received two doses of AZD1222 and roughly 26 had received two doses of the MenACWY control vaccine. Trial participants were enrolled into age subgroups of 18-55, 56-69 and 70-plus years, which contained about 150, 28 and 57 TCR-sequenced participants, respectively. The study at large found these results: Reportedly, close to half of the unique spike-specific TCRs recognized epitopes lying outside the regions that are mutated in the B.1.351 and B.1.1.7 variants. Because no day 14 peak-response samples were available, repertoires were characterized only after the peak T cell response. Conclusions about previously exposed vaccinees are limited, since just six AZD1222 recipients were seropositive for SARS-CoV-2 at baseline. The 56-69-year group was small, and its depth increase did not reach significance, likely because of low power. Vaccine-associated CD4 TCRs spanned the whole spike protein, with dominant responses in regions 160-218 and 743-854. After two AZD1222 doses, spike-specific TCR breadth and depth were significantly higher than at day 0 and than in MenACWY recipients. Participants were mostly white British, with more females than males. The authors suggested clonal diversity may have been underestimated.

The CDR3 regions of human TCRbeta chains were subjected to immunosequencing. The original methods were these. Repertoire TCRs were checked for matches against a reference library of SARS-CoV-2-specific TCRs that had been generated using the MIRA antigen-specificity platform. Breadth was defined as the fraction of unique TCRs that were SARS-CoV-2-associated. Depth was defined as the fraction of total T cells that were SARS-CoV-2-associated. Each spike-specific TCR was assigned to its reactive spike region and to a CD4 or CD8 class using the MIRA data. Log10-transformed breadth and depth values were compared by one-way ANOVA with Sidak's multiple comparisons tests. TCRdb mirrors the immuneACCESS table, restricted to in-frame sequences. Some clones are absent from its copies; in checked studies, under half trace to an unresolved V gene, and the reason for the others is unknown. The V and J calls and clone size were taken over from that table, and D and trimming were inferred from the DNA. The sample data list 110,000 to 150,000 clones, and approximately 85% of these were observed just once. Approximately 8% of the sample lies in the top ten.

What the time point label conveys for this sample: baseline before first vaccination. The vaccinee samples were drawn from two UK trials, COV001 and COV002, one of which was a single-blind randomized controlled phase 2/3 trial testing AZD1222 (ChAdOx1 nCoV-19) in healthy adults. For TCRbeta chain sequencing, PBMC samples were collected from trial participants at day 0 and at day 28 after the second dose. Turning to this clone: Its antigen remains undetermined. Base qualities were left out, and no much larger clone turns up one base away.

In the germline V gene (reference sequence), CDR1 corresponds to LNHNV and CDR2 to YYDKDF. The CDR3 runs 15 residues from the cysteine to the phenylalanine. Only CDR3 DNA is held: 45 bases, read in frame from base 1. The junction shows trimming of 5 bases on V and 5 bases on J, plus 18 bases between the germline ends. This clonotype was sampled from an adult in good health. This specimen consisted of peripheral blood, obtained on day 0 of AZD1222 vaccination. The V gene is TRBV15 and the J gene is TRBJ2-5; the D call is tentative, TRBD1 or TRBD2, as each matches 5 bases. The DNA reads TGTGCCACCAGCTTACGACGGGGCTCAGGGGAGACCCAGTACTTC. Its protein reads: CATSLRRGSGETQYF.